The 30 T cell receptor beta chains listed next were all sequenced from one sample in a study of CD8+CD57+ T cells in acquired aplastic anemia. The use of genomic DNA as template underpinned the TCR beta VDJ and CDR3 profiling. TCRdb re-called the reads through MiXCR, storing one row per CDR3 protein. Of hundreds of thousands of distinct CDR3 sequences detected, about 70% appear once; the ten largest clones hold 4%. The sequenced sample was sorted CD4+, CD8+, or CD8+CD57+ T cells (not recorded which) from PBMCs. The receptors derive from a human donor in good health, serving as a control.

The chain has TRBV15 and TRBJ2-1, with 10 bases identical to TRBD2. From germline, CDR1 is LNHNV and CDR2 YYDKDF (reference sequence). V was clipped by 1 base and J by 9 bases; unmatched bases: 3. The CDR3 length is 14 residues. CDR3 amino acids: CATSRASSGGEQFF. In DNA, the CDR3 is TGTGCCACCAGCAGAGCATCTAGCGGGGGTGAGCAGTTCTTC.

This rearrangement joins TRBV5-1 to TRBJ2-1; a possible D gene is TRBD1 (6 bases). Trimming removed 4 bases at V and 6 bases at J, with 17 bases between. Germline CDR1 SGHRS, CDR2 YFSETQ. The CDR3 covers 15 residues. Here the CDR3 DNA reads TGCGCCAGCAGCCTAGGCCTGGGGGCGAGCAATGAGCAGTTCTTC. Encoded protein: CASSLGLGASNEQFF.

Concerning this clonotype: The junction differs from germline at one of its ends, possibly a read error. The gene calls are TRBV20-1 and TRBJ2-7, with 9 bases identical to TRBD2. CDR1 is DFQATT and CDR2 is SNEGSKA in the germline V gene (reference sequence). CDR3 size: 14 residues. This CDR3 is CSASGTPSDNEQYF. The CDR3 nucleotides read TGCAGCGCTAGCGGGACTCCCAGCGACAACGAGCAGTACTTC.

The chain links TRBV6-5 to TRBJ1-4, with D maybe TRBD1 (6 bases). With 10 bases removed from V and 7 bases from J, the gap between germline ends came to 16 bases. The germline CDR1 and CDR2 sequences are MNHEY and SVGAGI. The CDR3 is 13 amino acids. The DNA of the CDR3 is TGTGCCACCAGACCCTACAGGGCTGAAAAACTGTTTTTT. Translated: CATRPYRAEKLFF.

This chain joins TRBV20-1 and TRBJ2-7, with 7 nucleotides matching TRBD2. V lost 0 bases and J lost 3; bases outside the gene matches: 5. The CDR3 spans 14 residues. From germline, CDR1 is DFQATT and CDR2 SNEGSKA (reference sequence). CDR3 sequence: CSARDPAGDYEQYV. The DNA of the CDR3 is TGCAGTGCTAGAGATCCGGCGGGAGACTACGAGCAGTACGTC.

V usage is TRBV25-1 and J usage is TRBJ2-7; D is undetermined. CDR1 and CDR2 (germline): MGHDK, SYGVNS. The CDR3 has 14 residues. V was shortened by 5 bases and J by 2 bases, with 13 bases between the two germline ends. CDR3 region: CASSLIGEAYEQYF. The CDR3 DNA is TGTGCCAGCAGTTTAATTGGGGAAGCCTACGAGCAGTACTTC.

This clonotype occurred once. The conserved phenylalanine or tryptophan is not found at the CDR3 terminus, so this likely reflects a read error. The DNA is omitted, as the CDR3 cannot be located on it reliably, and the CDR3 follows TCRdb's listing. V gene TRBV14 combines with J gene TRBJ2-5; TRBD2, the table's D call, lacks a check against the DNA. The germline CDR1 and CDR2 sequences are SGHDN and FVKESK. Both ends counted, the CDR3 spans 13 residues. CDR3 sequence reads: CASSLTSYEHHFV.

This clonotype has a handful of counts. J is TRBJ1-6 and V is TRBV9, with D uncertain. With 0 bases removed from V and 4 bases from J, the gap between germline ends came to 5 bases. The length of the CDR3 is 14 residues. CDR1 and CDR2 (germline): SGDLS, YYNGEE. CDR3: CASSVVEYNSPLHF. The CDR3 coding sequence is TGTGCCAGCAGCGTAGTAGAGTATAATTCACCCCTCCACTTT.

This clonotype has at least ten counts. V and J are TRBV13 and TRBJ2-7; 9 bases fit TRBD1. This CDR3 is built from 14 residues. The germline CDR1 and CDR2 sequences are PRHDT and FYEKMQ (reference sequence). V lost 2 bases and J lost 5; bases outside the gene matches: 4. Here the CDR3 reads CASSLRDRDNEQYF. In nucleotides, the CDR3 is TGTGCCAGCAGCTTAAGGGACAGGGATAACGAGCAGTACTTC.

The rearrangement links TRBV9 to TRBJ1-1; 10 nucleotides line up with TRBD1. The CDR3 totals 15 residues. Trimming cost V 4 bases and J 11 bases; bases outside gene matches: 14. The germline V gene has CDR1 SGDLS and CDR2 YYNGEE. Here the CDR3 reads CASSIRPTGGDYAFF. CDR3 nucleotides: TGTGCCAGCAGCATCCGACCGACAGGGGGCGACTATGCTTTCTTT.

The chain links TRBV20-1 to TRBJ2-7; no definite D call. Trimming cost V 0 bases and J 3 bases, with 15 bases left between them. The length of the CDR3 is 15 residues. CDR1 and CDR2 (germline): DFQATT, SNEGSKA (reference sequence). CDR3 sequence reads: CSARDPETTVYEQYF. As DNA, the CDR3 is TGCAGTGCTAGAGATCCCGAGACAACGGTCTACGAGCAGTACTTC.

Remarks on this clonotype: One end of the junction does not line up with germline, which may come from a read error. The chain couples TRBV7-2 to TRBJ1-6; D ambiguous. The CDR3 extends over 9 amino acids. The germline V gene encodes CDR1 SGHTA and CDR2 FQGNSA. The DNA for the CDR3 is TGTGCCAGCAGCTGGCCCCGCCACTTT. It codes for CASSWPRHF. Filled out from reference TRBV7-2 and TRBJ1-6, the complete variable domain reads GAGVSQSPSNKVTEKGKDVELRCDPISGHTALYWYRQSLGQGLEFLIYFQGNSAPDKSGLPSDRFSAERTGGSVSTLTIQRTQQEDSAVYLCASSWPRHFGNGTRLTVT.

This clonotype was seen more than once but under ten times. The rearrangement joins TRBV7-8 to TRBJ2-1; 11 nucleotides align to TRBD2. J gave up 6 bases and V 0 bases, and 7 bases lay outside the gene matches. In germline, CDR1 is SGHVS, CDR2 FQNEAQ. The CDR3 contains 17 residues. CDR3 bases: TGTGCCAGCAGCTTAGCTCGGCCTAGCGGGGGGCCCAATGAGCAGTTCTTC. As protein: CASSLARPSGGPNEQFF.

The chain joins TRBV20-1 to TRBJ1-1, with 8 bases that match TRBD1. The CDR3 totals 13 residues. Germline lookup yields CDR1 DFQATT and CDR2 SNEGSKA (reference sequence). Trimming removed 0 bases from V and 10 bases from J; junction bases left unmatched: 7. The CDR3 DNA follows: TGCAGTGCTAGAGATAATCCACAGGGGGGAGCTTTCTTT. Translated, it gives CSARDNPQGGAFF.

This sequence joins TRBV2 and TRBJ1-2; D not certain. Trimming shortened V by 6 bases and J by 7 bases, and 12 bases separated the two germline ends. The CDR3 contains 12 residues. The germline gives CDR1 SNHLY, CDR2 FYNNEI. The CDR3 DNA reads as TGTGCCAGCAGCAGGCACACGGCTGGCTACACCTTC. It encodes CASSRHTAGYTF.

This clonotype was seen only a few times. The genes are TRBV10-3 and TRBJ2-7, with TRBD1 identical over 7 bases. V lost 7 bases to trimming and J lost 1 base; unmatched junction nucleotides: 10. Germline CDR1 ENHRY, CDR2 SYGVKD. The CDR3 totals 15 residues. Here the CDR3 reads CAITDRQGFSYEQYF. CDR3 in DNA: TGTGCCATCACCGATAGACAGGGTTTTTCCTACGAGCAGTACTTC.

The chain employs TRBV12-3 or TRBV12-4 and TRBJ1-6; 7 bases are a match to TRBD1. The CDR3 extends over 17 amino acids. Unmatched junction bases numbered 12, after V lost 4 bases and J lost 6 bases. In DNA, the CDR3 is TGTGCCAGCAGTTCAGATTATGGGAGGGGGCTTAATTCACCCCTCCACTTT. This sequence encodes CASSSDYGRGLNSPLHF.

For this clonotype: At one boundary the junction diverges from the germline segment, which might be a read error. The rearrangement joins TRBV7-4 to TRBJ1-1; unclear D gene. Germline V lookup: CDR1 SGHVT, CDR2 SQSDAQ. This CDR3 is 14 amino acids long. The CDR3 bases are TGCGCCAGCAGCGTAGCTCCTACGGGCAGTGAAGCTTTCTTT. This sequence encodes CASSVAPTGSEAFF. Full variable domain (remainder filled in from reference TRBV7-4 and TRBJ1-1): GAGVSQSPRYKVAKRGRDVALRCDSISGHVTLYWYRQTLGQGSEVLTYSQSDAQRDKSGRPSGRFSAERPERSVSTLKIQRTEQGDSAVYLCASSVAPTGSEAFFGQGTRLTVV.

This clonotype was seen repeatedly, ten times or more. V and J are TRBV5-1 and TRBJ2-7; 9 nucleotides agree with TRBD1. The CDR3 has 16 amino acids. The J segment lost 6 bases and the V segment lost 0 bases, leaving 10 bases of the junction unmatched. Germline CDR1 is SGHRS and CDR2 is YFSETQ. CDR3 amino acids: CASSLVIGTGPSEQYF. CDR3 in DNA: TGCGCCAGCAGCTTGGTAATTGGGACAGGGCCATCCGAGCAGTACTTC.

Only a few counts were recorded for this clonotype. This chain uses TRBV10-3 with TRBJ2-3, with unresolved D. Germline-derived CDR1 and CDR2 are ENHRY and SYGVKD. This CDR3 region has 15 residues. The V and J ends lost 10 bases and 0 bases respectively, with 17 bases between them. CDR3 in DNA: TGTGCCACCAAGCCGGGCCCCTTTAGCACAGATACGCAGTATTTT. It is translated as CATKPGPFSTDTQYF.

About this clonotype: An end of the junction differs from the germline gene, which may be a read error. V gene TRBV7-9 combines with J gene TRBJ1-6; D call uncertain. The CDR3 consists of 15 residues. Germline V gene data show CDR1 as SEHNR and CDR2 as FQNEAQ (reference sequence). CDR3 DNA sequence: TGCGCCAGCAGCCTAAGTCGGGAGGGCCATTCACCCCCCCACTTT. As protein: CASSLSREGHSPPHF. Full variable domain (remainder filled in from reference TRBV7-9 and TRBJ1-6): DTGVSQNPRHKITKRGQNVTFRCDPISEHNRLYWYRQTLGQGPEFLTYFQNEAQLEKSRLLSDRFSAERPKGSFSTLEIQRTEQGDSAMYLCASSLSREGHSPPHFGNGTRLTVT.

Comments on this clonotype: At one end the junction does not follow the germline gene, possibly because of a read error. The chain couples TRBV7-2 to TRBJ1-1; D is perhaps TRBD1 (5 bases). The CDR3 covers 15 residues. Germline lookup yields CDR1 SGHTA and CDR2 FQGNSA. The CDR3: CASSLFQGNNAESFF. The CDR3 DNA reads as TGTGCCAGCAGTTTATTCCAGGGTAACAACGCTGAATCTTTCTTT.

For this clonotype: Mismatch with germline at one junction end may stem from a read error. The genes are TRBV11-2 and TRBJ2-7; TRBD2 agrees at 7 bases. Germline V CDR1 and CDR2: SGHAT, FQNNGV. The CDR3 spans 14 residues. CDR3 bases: TGTGCCACCGCCAGCGGGATCGGGCCCTACAAGCAGTACTTC. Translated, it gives CATASGIGPYKQYF.

CDR3 DNA: TGCAGTGCTAGACACGCTGACAGGGGCCGGAATTCACCCCTCCACTTT. Its translation is CSARHADRGRNSPLHF. The genes are TRBV20-1 and TRBJ1-6, with 8 bases matching TRBD1. This CDR3 is built from 16 residues. With 2 bases clipped from V and 7 bases from J, the junction kept 10 bases outside the gene matches. Germline CDR1 reads DFQATT; CDR2 reads SNEGSKA (reference sequence).

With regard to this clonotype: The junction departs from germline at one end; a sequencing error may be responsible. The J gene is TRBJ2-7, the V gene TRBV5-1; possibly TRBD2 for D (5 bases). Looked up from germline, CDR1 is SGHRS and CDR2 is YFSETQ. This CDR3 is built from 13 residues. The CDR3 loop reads CASSLAVGLDGNF. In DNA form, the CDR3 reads TGCGCCAGCAGCTTGGCTGTGGGGTTGGACGGGAACTTC.

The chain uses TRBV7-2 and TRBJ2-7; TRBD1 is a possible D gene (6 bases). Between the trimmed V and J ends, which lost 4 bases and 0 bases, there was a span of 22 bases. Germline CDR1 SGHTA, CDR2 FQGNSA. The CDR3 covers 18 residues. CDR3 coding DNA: TGTGCCAGCAGCTCCCTGGTGGCAGGGGACCTGAACTCCTACGAGCAGTACTTC. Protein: CASSSLVAGDLNSYEQYF.

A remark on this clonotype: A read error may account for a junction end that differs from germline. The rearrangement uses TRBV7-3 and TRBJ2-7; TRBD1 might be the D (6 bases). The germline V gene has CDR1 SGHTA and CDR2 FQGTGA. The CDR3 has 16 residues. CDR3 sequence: CATSRDAGVSSTEQYF. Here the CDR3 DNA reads TGTGCCACCAGCAGAGACGCAGGGGTAAGCTCCACCGAGCAGTACTTC.

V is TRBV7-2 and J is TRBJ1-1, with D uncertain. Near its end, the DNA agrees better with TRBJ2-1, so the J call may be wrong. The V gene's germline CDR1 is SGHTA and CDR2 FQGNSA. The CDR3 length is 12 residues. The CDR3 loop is CASSWAQDTQFF. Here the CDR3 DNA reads TGTGCCAGCAGCTGGGCTCAAGATACCCAGTTCTTC.

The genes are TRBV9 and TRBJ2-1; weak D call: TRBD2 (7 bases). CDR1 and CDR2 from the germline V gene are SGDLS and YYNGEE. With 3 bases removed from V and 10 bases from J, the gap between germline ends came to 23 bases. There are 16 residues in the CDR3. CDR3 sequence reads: CASSGGGALNTEEQFF. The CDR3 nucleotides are TGTGCCAGCAGCGGGGGGGGGGCCCTGAACACTGAAGAGCAGTTCTTC. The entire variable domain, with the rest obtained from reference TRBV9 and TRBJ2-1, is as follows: DSGVTQTPKHLITATGQRVTLRCSPRSGDLSVYWYQQSLDQGLQFLIQYYNGEERAKGNILERFSAQQFPDLHSELNLSSLELGDSALYFCASSGGGALNTEEQFFGPGTRLTVL.

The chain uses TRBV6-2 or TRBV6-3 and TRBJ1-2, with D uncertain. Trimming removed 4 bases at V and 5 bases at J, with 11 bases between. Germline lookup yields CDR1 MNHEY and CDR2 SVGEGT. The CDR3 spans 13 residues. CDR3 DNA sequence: TGTGCCAGCAGTTCTCACGCTGCATATGGCTACACCTTC. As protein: CASSSHAAYGYTF.